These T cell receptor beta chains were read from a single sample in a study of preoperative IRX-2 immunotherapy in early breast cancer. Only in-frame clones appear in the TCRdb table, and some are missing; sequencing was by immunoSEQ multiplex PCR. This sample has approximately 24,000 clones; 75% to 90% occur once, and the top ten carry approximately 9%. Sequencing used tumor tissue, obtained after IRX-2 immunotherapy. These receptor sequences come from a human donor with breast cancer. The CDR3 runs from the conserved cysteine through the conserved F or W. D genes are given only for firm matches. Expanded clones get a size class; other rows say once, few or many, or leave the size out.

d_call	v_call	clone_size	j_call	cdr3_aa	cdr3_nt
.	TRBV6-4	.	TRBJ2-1	CASSDSDSEADEQFF	TGTGCCAGCAGTGACTCAGACTCCGAGGCTGATGAGCAGTTCTTC
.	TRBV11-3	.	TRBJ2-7	CASSGGGGDEQYF	TGTGCCAGCAGCGGGGGAGGGGGCGACGAGCAGTACTTC
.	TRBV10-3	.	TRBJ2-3	CALRGSATDTQYF	TGTGCCCTCCGAGGCAGCGCCACAGATACGCAGTATTTT
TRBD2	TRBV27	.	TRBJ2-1	CASSSGTSGRVSNEQFF	TGTGCCAGCAGTTCGGGGACTAGCGGGAGGGTGAGTAATGAGCAGTTCTTC
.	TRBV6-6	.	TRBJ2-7	CASSLRDNYEQYF	TGTGCCAGCAGTCTACGGGACAACTACGAGCAGTACTTC
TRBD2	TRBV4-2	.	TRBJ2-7	CASSQGGGRAYEQYF	TGTGCCAGCAGCCAAGGAGGCGGGAGGGCTTACGAGCAGTACTTC
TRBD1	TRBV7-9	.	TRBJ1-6	CASSLGTGDSPLHF	TGTGCCAGCAGTCTCGGGACAGGAGACTCACCCCTCCACTTT
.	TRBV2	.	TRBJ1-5	CASSLDTGNQPQHF	TGTGCCAGCAGTCTCGACACTGGCAATCAGCCCCAGCATTTT
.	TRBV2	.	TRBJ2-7	CASSEAAWEQYF	TGTGCCAGCAGTGAAGCGGCTTGGGAGCAGTACTTC
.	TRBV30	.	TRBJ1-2	CAWSVLGDGYTF	TGTGCCTGGAGTGTACTCGGCGATGGCTACACCTTC
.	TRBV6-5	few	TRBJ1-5	CASSFSSNQPQHF	TGTGCCAGCAGTTTCTCATCCAATCAGCCCCAGCATTTT
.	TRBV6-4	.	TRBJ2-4	CASLGRIILAKNIQYF	TGTGCCAGCTTAGGACGGATTATACTAGCCAAAAACATTCAGTACTTC
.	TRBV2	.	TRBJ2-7	CASSPLGEQYF	TGTGCCAGCAGCCCATTGGGCGAGCAGTACTTC
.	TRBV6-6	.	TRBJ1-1	CASTGNEPEAFF	TGTGCCAGTACAGGGAATGAACCTGAAGCTTTCTTT
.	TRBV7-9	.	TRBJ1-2	CASSPHGEGYTF	TGTGCCAGCAGCCCCCACGGGGAGGGCTACACCTTC
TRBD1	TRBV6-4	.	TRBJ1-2	CASAPYGDRGTRNYGYTF	TGTGCCAGCGCCCCCTACGGGGACAGGGGGACTAGGAACTATGGCTACACCTTC
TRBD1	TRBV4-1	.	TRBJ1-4	CASSQRQGLFNEKLFF	TGCGCCAGCAGCCAGCGACAGGGACTCTTTAATGAAAAACTGTTTTTT
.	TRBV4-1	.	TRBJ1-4	CASSQDGKSFEKLFF	TGCGCCAGCAGCCAAGACGGAAAGAGCTTTGAAAAACTGTTTTTT
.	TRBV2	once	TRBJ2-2	CASREQTIGSGELFF	TGTGCCAGCAGGGAGCAGACCATTGGTAGCGGGGAGCTGTTTTTT
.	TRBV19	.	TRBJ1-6	CASRLRPAGNSPLHF	TGTGCCAGTAGGTTGCGCCCCGCGGGCAATTCACCCCTCCACTTT
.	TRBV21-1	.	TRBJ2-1	CASSKSPSGPSSYNEQFF	TGTGCCAGCAGCAAAAGCCCCAGCGGGCCTAGCTCCTACAATGAGCAGTTCTTC
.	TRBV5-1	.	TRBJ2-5	CASSPRAGEETQYF	TGCGCCAGCAGCCCCCGGGCCGGGGAAGAGACCCAGTACTTC
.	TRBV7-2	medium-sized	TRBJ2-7	CASSLGWGGGEQYF	TGTGCCAGCAGCTTAGGTTGGGGCGGCGGGGAGCAGTACTTC
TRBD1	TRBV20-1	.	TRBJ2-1	CSAEDRGRPFF	TGCAGTGCGGAAGACAGGGGCAGACCGTTCTTC
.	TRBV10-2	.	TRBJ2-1	CASSAGRYNEQFF	TGCGCCAGCAGCGCTGGACGCTACAATGAGCAGTTCTTC
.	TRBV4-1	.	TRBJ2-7	CASSKGTNYEQYF	TGCGCCAGCAGCAAAGGGACAAACTACGAGCAGTACTTC
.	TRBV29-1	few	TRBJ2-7	CSVRELSYEQYF	TGCAGCGTTCGAGAATTGTCCTACGAGCAGTACTTC
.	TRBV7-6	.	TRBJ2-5	CASSPWNQGETQYF	TGTGCCAGCAGCCCCTGGAACCAGGGAGAGACCCAGTACTTC
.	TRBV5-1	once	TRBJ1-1	CASSPWDQGEAFF	TGCGCCAGCAGCCCCTGGGACCAGGGGGAAGCTTTCTTT
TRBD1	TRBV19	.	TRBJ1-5	CASRPRQGGRQPQHF	TGTGCCAGTAGACCCCGACAGGGGGGGCGTCAGCCCCAGCATTTT
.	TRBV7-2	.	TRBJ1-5	CASSLMGGPQHF	TGTGCCAGCAGCTTAATGGGGGGGCCCCAGCATTTT
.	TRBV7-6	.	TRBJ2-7	CASSLVGGGADEQYF	TGTGCCAGCAGCTTAGTGGGTGGGGGCGCGGACGAGCAGTACTTC
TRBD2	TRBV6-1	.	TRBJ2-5	CASSVGTSGGQETQYF	TGTGCCAGCAGTGTTGGGACTAGCGGGGGGCAAGAGACCCAGTACTTC
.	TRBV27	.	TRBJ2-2	CASSKGLLNTGELFF	TGTGCCAGCAGTAAGGGACTCCTGAACACCGGGGAGCTGTTTTTT
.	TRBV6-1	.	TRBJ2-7	CASRWGTHYEQYF	TGTGCCAGCAGGTGGGGGACGCATTACGAGCAGTACTTC
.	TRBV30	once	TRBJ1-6	CACGAGARAPLHF	TGTGCCTGCGGTGCGGGGGCCAGGGCACCCCTCCACTTT
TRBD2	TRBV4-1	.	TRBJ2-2	CASSQDPAGGPVGELFF	TGCGCCAGCAGCCAAGATCCGGCGGGGGGGCCCGTCGGGGAGCTGTTTTTT
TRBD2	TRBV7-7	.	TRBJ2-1	CASSLGLARDEQFF	TGTGCCAGCAGCTTGGGACTAGCGAGGGATGAACAGTTCTTC
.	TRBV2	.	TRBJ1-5	CASETSRPAGQPQHF	TGTGCCAGCGAAACCTCGCGGCCAGCGGGACAGCCCCAGCATTTT
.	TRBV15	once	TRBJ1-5	CATSRGGPNQPQHF	TGTGCCACCAGCAGAGGAGGTCCTAATCAGCCCCAGCATTTT
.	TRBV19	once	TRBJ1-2	CASSPTNRGDGYTF	TGTGCCAGTAGTCCCACTAACCGGGGGGATGGCTACACCTTC
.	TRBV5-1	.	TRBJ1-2	CASSLAGVLDYGYTF	TGCGCCAGCAGCCTAGCGGGAGTACTAGACTATGGCTACACCTTC
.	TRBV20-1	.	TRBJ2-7	CSASHTYEQYF	TGCAGTGCTAGTCACACCTACGAGCAGTACTTC
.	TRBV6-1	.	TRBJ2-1	CASSEQTSSNEQFF	TGTGCCAGCAGTGAACAGACTTCAAGCAATGAGCAGTTCTTC
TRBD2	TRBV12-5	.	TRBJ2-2	CASGLVRGGPFTGELFF	TGTGCTAGTGGTTTGGTGCGGGGGGGGCCGTTCACCGGGGAGCTGTTTTTT
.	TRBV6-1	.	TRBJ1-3	CASSEFRDLSSGNTIYF	TGTGCCAGCAGTGAATTTAGGGATTTAAGCTCTGGAAACACCATATATTTT
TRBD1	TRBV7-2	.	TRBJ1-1	CASSAQGQTNTEAFF	TGTGCCAGCAGCGCACAGGGACAGACGAACACTGAAGCTTTCTTT
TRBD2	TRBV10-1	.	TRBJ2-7	CASSESGRGVGQYF	TGCGCCAGCAGTGAGTCCGGGCGGGGGGTCGGGCAGTACTTC
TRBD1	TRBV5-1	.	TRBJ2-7	CASSLEGGVIDEQYF	TGCGCCAGCAGCTTGGAAGGGGGCGTGATCGACGAGCAGTACTTC
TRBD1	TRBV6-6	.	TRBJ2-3	CASSDQGQGIDTQYF	TGTGCCAGCAGTGACCAGGGACAGGGGATAGATACGCAGTATTTT
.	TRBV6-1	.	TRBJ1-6	CASSGRSSYNSPLHF	TGTGCCAGCAGTGGACGGAGCTCCTATAATTCACCCCTCCACTTT
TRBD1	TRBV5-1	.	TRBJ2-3	CASSLSPGQGRDTQYF	TGCGCCAGCAGCCTTAGCCCGGGACAGGGGAGAGATACGCAGTATTTT
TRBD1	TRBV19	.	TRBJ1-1	CASSPWGQGDTEAFF	TGTGCCAGTAGTCCCTGGGGACAGGGAGACACTGAAGCTTTCTTT
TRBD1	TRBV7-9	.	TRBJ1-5	CASSSAHTGVGQPQHF	TGTGCCAGCAGCTCGGCCCACACAGGGGTGGGTCAGCCCCAGCATTTT
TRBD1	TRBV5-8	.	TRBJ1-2	CASSTRGRHGYTF	TGTGCCAGCAGCACTAGGGGGCGGCATGGCTACACCTTC